This passage covers 7 T cell receptor beta chains from one sample sequenced in a study of blood T cell repertoires in COVID-19. TCRdb's copy holds only in-frame clones and misses some; the assay was immunoSEQ multiplex PCR. Among about 200,000 clones listed, 84% were seen once. Sequencing input: peripheral blood. These receptors all stem from a human donor in a cohort sampled during active COVID-19.

J is TRBJ2-1 and V is TRBV14, with 14 bases aligning to TRBD2. After removal of 0 bases from V and 9 bases from J, the junction contained 4 bases not matched to a gene. CDR1 and CDR2 (germline): SGHDN, FVKESK. CDR3 length: 16 amino acids. CDR3 loop: CASSQDRTSGRSEQFF. The CDR3 bases are TGTGCCAGCAGCCAAGATCGGACTAGCGGGAGGAGTGAGCAGTTCTTC.

This clone came up a few times. V usage is TRBV27 and J usage is TRBJ2-3; 10 bases agree with TRBD2. Germline V lookup: CDR1 MNHEY, CDR2 SMNVEV (reference sequence). This CDR3 comprises 15 residues. J was trimmed by 1 base and V by 5 bases; bases with no gene match: 3. The CDR3 is CASSQSGRGTDTQYF. CDR3 bases: TGTGCCAGCAGTCAGAGCGGGAGGGGCACAGATACGCAGTATTTT.

The count of this clone is one. This chain uses TRBV15 with TRBJ1-4, with 9 bases lining up with TRBD1. The CDR3 has 14 amino acids. CDR1 LNHNV and CDR2 YYDKDF come from the germline V gene (reference sequence). V dropped 4 bases and J dropped 7; count of bases not matched to a gene: 4. CDR3 amino acids: CATSTDRGAEKLFF. DNA for the CDR3: TGTGCCACCAGCACGGACAGGGGAGCTGAAAAACTGTTTTTT.

The V call is TRBV2, the J call TRBJ2-1, with D uncertain. Germline V lookup: CDR1 SNHLY, CDR2 FYNNEI. The CDR3 covers 16 residues. Trimming removed 7 bases at V and 11 bases at J, with 27 bases between. The CDR3 sequence is CASKSPTTKTRRQQFF. Written as DNA, the CDR3 is TGTGCCAGCAAGTCCCCAACGACGAAGACTCGGCGACAGCAGTTCTTC. Full variable domain (rest looked up from reference TRBV2 and TRBJ2-1): EPEVTQTPSHQVTQMGQEVILRCVPISNHLYFYWYRQILGQKVEFLVSFYNNEISEKSEIFDDQFSVERPDGSNFTLKIRSTKLEDSAMYFCASKSPTTKTRRQQFFGPGTRLTVL.

The chain couples TRBV18 to TRBJ1-5; D is undetermined. The CDR3 is 16 amino acids. V was clipped by 4 bases and J by 7 bases, with 20 bases between them. The germline V gene has CDR1 KGHSH and CDR2 LQKENI. CDR3 sequence (DNA): TGTGCCAGCTCACAAGGATTGACGGGAGTGGGACAGCCCCAGCATTTT. It yields the protein CASSQGLTGVGQPQHF.

This chain uses TRBV27 with TRBJ2-3, with D possibly TRBD1 on 6 matching bases. The V end was cut by 5 bases, the J end by 2 bases, with 14 bases between. This CDR3 region has 15 residues. CDR1 and CDR2 (germline): MNHEY, SMNVEV (reference sequence). CDR3 in DNA: TGTGCCAGCAGTACACGGGACAAATACACAGATACGCAGTATTTT. This gives the protein CASSTRDKYTDTQYF.

The chain employs TRBV7-9 and TRBJ2-2, with TRBD2 matching over 8 bases. This CDR3 has 19 residues. After removal of 0 bases from V and 1 base from J, the junction contained 10 bases not matched to a gene. Germline values: CDR1 SEHNR, CDR2 FQNEAQ (reference sequence). The CDR3: CASSLAWGTAGGNTGELFF. As DNA, the CDR3 is TGTGCCAGCAGCTTAGCCTGGGGGACGGCGGGAGGGAACACCGGGGAGCTGTTTTTT.